The rows below give T cell receptor beta chains drawn from one sample of a study of cytomegalovirus exposure and HLA in healthy donors. TCRdb's table, derived via immunoSEQ multiplex PCR, lists solely in-frame clones and lacks some. The table shows some 150,000 clones, with 82% occurring only once. Sequenced sample: PBMCs. These receptors were collected from a woman aged 45-65 years in good health and CMV-seropositive. CDR3s include the opening cysteine and the closing phenylalanine or tryptophan.

V	J	CDR3
TRBV7-9	TRBJ1-4	CASSLAQATNEKLFF
TRBV2	TRBJ1-5	CASSQRYPKAQPQHF
TRBV2	TRBJ1-5	CASSESGGPNQPQHF
TRBV2	TRBJ1-1	CASNTGRGTEAFF
TRBV28	TRBJ2-7	CASSRQGPYEQYF
TRBV18	TRBJ2-2	CASSPWKTGTNTGELFF
TRBV27	TRBJ1-2	CASSSAGTDFHGYTF
TRBV4-1	TRBJ1-4	CASSQRQTATNEKLFF
TRBV5-1	TRBJ2-7	CASSSRDITYEQYF
TRBV7-2	TRBJ2-1	CASSPPGGGRYNEQFF
TRBV27	TRBJ2-2	CASSQPGTGRAGELFF
TRBV5-4	TRBJ1-2	CASSLPGINYGYTF